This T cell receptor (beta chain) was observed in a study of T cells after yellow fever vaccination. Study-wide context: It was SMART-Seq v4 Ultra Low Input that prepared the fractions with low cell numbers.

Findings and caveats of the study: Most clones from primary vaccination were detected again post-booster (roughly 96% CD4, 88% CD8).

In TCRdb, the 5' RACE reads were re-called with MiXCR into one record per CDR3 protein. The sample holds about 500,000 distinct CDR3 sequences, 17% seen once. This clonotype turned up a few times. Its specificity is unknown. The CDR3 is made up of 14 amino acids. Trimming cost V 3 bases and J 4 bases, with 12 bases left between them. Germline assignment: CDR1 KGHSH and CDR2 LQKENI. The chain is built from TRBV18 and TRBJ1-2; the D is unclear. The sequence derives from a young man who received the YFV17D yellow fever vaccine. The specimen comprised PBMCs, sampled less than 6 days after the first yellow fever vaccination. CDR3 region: CASSPERFGYGYTF. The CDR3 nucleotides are TGTGCCAGCTCACCTGAGAGGTTTGGCTATGGCTACACCTTC. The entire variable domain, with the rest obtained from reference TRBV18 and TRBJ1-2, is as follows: NAGVMQNPRHLVRRRGQEARLRCSPMKGHSHVYWYRQLPEEGLKFMVYLQKENIIDESGMPKERFSAEFPKEGPSILRIQQVVRGDSAAYFCASSPERFGYGYTFGSGTRLTVV.